The rows below give T cell receptor beta chains drawn from one sample of a study of cytomegalovirus exposure and HLA in healthy donors. Assay: immunoSEQ multiplex PCR; the TCRdb copy retains only in-frame clones and omits some. The sample has 170,000 or so clones, over 75% seen once. Sequenced sample: PBMCs. The receptors were sampled from a man in his sixties in good health and CMV-seronegative. The CDR3 runs from the conserved cysteine through the conserved F or W. The D gene is left open where the match is weak. Clone size, where shown, is once, few, many, or a class for clones that have expanded.

D: .
J: TRBJ2-7
size: .
V: TRBV25-1
CDR3: CASSEWGTLYEQYF
DNA: TGTGCCAGCAGTGAATGGGGGACACTCTACGAGCAGTACTTC

D: .
J: TRBJ2-7
size: .
V: TRBV27
CDR3: CASSLGPRAGEQYF
DNA: TGTGCCAGCAGTTTGGGGCCAAGGGCCGGCGAGCAGTACTTC

D: TRBD1
J: TRBJ2-7
size: .
V: TRBV13
CDR3: CASSLGGRGPWYEQYF
DNA: TGTGCCAGCAGCTTAGGTGGCAGGGGGCCGTGGTACGAGCAGTACTTC

D: TRBD2
J: TRBJ2-2
size: .
V: TRBV5-1
CDR3: CASSPPGLAGNTGELFF
DNA: TGCGCCAGCAGCCCCCCCGGACTAGCGGGGAACACCGGGGAGCTGTTTTTT

D: .
J: TRBJ2-1
size: once
V: TRBV25-1
CDR3: CASSEASEQFF
DNA: TGTGCCAGCAGTGAAGCCAGTGAGCAGTTCTTC

D: .
J: TRBJ2-5
size: .
V: TRBV5-1
CDR3: CASSLGLTDQETQYF
DNA: TGCGCCAGCAGCTTGGGGCTAACAGACCAAGAGACCCAGTACTTC

D: .
J: TRBJ2-7
size: few
V: TRBV19
CDR3: CASSRRGSNYEQYF
DNA: TGTGCCAGTAGCCGCAGGGGCTCCAACTACGAGCAGTACTTC

D: .
J: TRBJ1-1
size: once
V: TRBV5-5
CDR3: CASTSLAQGPFEAFF
DNA: TGTGCCAGCACCTCTTTGGCCCAGGGCCCCTTTGAAGCTTTCTTT

D: .
J: TRBJ1-4
size: .
V: TRBV6-5
CDR3: CASSYQTTNEKLFF
DNA: TGTGCCAGCAGTTACCAGACAACTAATGAAAAACTGTTTTTT

D: TRBD1
J: TRBJ1-2
size: .
V: TRBV6-5
CDR3: CASARDREIYGGYTF
DNA: TGTGCCAGCGCCCGGGACAGGGAAATATATGGCGGCTACACCTTC

D: TRBD1
J: TRBJ1-1
size: .
V: TRBV19
CDR3: CASSLRQGLGEAFF
DNA: TGTGCCAGTAGTCTTAGACAGGGGCTCGGGGAAGCTTTCTTT

D: TRBD1
J: TRBJ1-5
size: .
V: TRBV19
CDR3: CASRRGQGRWQPQHF
DNA: TGTGCCAGTAGGAGAGGACAGGGAAGATGGCAGCCCCAGCATTTT

D: TRBD1
J: TRBJ2-5
size: .
V: TRBV2
CDR3: CASRADRGVVETQYF
DNA: TGTGCCAGCAGGGCTGACAGGGGCGTCGTCGAGACCCAGTACTTC

D: .
J: TRBJ1-3
size: .
V: TRBV27
CDR3: CASSLGGSGNTIYF
DNA: TGTGCCAGCAGCCTCGGGGGGTCTGGAAACACCATATATTTT

D: TRBD2
J: TRBJ2-7
size: once
V: TRBV11-2
CDR3: CASSRNSGSSYEQYF
DNA: TGTGCCAGCAGCCGTAATAGCGGGAGCTCCTACGAGCAGTACTTC

D: .
J: TRBJ1-2
size: .
V: TRBV2
CDR3: CASSERQGFGYTF
DNA: TGTGCCAGCAGTGAAAGGCAGGGGTTTGGCTACACCTTC